What follows are 17 T cell receptor beta chains derived from one specimen sequenced in a study of blood T cell repertoires in COVID-19. TCRdb keeps only in-frame clones here, not all; method: immunoSEQ multiplex PCR. The sample has over 300,000 clones, 70% to 90% seen once. Material: peripheral blood. These receptors all stem from a man between 40 and 49 years old with acute or convalescent COVID-19.

CDR3 sequence: CASSLGGGYNEQFF. In DNA form, the CDR3 reads TGTGCCAGCAGCTTGGGAGGGGGCTACAATGAGCAGTTCTTC. V and J are TRBV5-5 and TRBJ2-1; possible D gene TRBD1, 6 bases. CDR3 size: 14 residues. Germline V gives CDR1 SGHKS, CDR2 YYEKEE (reference sequence). V lost 0 bases to trimming and J lost 3 bases, with 7 bases between them.

The chain combines TRBV7-3 with TRBJ2-5; 14 nucleotides agree with TRBD2. The CDR3 contains 20 residues. CDR1 and CDR2 (germline): SGHTA, FQGTGA. V lost 0 bases to trimming and J lost 1 base; unmatched junction nucleotides: 10. Here the CDR3 DNA reads TGTGCCAGCAGCTTAACCCTCGCCAGGGGACTAGCGGGGGCCCAAGAGACCCAGTACTTC. It translates to CASSLTLARGLAGAQETQYF.

This clone was observed once. The chain recombines TRBV5-1 with TRBJ2-5, with D possibly being TRBD1 (5 bases). V lost 0 bases, J lost 5 bases, and 11 bases lay in between. This CDR3 is 14 amino acids long. The V gene's germline CDR1 is SGHRS and CDR2 YFSETQ. The DNA of the CDR3 is TGCGCCAGCAGCTTGGGGTGGGGCATGGAGACCCAGTACTTC. This translates into CASSLGWGMETQYF.

The genes are TRBV5-1 and TRBJ2-3; 8 nucleotides match TRBD2. V gave up 3 bases and J gave up 6 bases; unmatched junction bases: 12. The germline gives CDR1 SGHRS, CDR2 YFSETQ. The CDR3 has 16 residues. The CDR3 DNA reads TGCGCCAGCAGCTCTACCAGCGGGAGAGGGACGGATACGCAGTATTTT. It encodes CASSSTSGRGTDTQYF.

The chain is built from TRBV5-1 and TRBJ2-7; possibly TRBD2 for D (6 bases). The CDR3 covers 14 residues. V was clipped by 4 bases and J by 4 bases, with 15 bases between them. CDR1 SGHRS and CDR2 YFSETQ come from the germline V gene. The CDR3 sequence is CASSNGTYEYEQYF. The CDR3 nucleotides are TGCGCCAGCAGCAACGGGACTTATGAGTACGAGCAGTACTTC.

The table lists this clone with a few counts. The chain couples TRBV6-1 to TRBJ1-5; unclear D gene. V was cut by 3 bases and J by 7 bases, with 13 bases left in between. Per germline, CDR1 MNHNS and CDR2 SASEGT. This CDR3 is 14 amino acids long. The chain's CDR3 is CASSEVGSRQPQHF. CDR3 bases: TGTGCCAGCAGTGAGGTAGGATCTAGGCAGCCCCAGCATTTT.

This clone was counted a single time. The gene calls are TRBV5-4 and TRBJ1-2; 9 bases fit TRBD1. Germline V lookup: CDR1 SGHNT, CDR2 YYREEE (reference sequence). Trimming at V came to 2 bases and at J to 6 bases, leaving 11 bases not matched to a gene. The CDR3 totals 16 residues. CDR3 in amino acids: CASSFTGGARKHGYTF. CDR3 in DNA: TGTGCCAGCAGCTTTACAGGGGGCGCTCGAAAGCATGGCTACACCTTC.

The J gene is TRBJ2-3, the V gene TRBV11-2; tentative D call: TRBD2 (5 bases). Deletions cut 5 bases from V and 6 bases from J, with 9 bases between. The CDR3 has 12 residues. In germline, CDR1 is SGHAT, CDR2 FQNNGV. In DNA form, the CDR3 reads TGTGCCAGCAGCCTTGGAGGTGATACGCAGTATTTT. It translates to CASSLGGDTQYF.

The chain recombines TRBV7-9 with TRBJ2-2, with 7 bases that match TRBD1. CDR1 SEHNR and CDR2 FQNEAQ come from the germline V gene (reference sequence). The V and J ends lost 5 bases and 4 bases, in that order; junction bases with no gene match: 13. The CDR3 runs 17 residues. CDR3 nucleotide sequence: TGTGCCAGCAGCCTACCGAGGGGGCAGCCCCTCACCGGGGAGCTGTTTTTT. Residues: CASSLPRGQPLTGELFF.

This chain links TRBV14 with TRBJ2-7; 7 positions agree with TRBD1. The CDR3 length is 14 residues. V lost 4 bases to trimming and J lost 2 bases; unmatched junction nucleotides: 5. Per germline, CDR1 SGHDN and CDR2 FVKESK. The CDR3 nucleotides are TGTGCCAGCAGCCGATATCAGGGGGCCTACGAGCAGTACTTC. It translates to CASSRYQGAYEQYF. Full variable domain (remainder filled in from reference TRBV14 and TRBJ2-7): EAGVTQFPSHSVIEKGQTVTLRCDPISGHDNLYWYRRVMGKEIKFLLHFVKESKQDESGMPNNRFLAERTGGTYSTLKVQPAELEDSGVYFCASSRYQGAYEQYFGPGTRLTVT.

The chain combines TRBV28 with TRBJ2-3; 8 bases are shared with TRBD2. Trimming removed 5 bases from V and 6 bases from J; junction bases left unmatched: 10. Germline CDR1 MDHEN, CDR2 SYDVKM. The CDR3 totals 15 residues. In DNA, the CDR3 is TGTGCCAGCAGTCCCGGGGGGGGGCGCCGGGATACGCAGTATTTT. Encoded protein: CASSPGGGRRDTQYF.

In this sample, this clone turned up once. The V gene is TRBV4-1, the J gene TRBJ1-1; 7 positions match TRBD1. Trimming at V came to 7 bases and at J to 3 bases, leaving 8 bases not matched to a gene. CDR3 length: 14 residues. The V gene's germline CDR1 is MGHRA and CDR2 YSYEKL. CDR3 loop: CASNRQGVDTEAFF. The DNA for the CDR3 is TGCGCCAGCAACCGACAGGGCGTAGACACTGAAGCTTTCTTT.

This clone appeared a single time. The chain uses TRBV5-5 and TRBJ2-5, with 13 nucleotides matching TRBD2. V was clipped by 4 bases and J by 3 bases; unmatched bases: 15. Looked up from germline, CDR1 is SGHKS and CDR2 is YYEKEE (reference sequence). This CDR3 contains 19 residues. The CDR3 loop is CASSRVLGLAGVLEETQYF. The CDR3 coding sequence is TGTGCCAGCAGCCGCGTACTCGGACTAGCGGGAGTTTTAGAAGAGACCCAGTACTTC.

V gene TRBV27 combines with J gene TRBJ1-2, with 8 nucleotides matching TRBD1. The ends lost 3 bases at V and 6 bases at J; junction bases unmatched: 9. The germline gives CDR1 MNHEY, CDR2 SMNVEV (reference sequence). The CDR3 is made up of 15 amino acids. CDR3 DNA sequence: TGTGCCAGCAGTTTGCGGACAGGGAATATGCATGGCTACACCTTC. Its protein product is CASSLRTGNMHGYTF.

The V gene is TRBV5-6, the J gene TRBJ1-5, with D perhaps matching TRBD1 (5 bases). The CDR3 extends over 13 amino acids. The germline V and J ends were trimmed by 5 bases and 2 bases, with 8 bases remaining between them. Per the germline V gene, CDR1 is SGHDT and CDR2 is YYEEEE. The DNA of the CDR3 is TGTGCCAGCAGTCTCAGGGGCAATCAGCCCCAGCATTTT. It is translated as CASSLRGNQPQHF.

The chain employs TRBV5-1 and TRBJ1-2; D remains ambiguous. Germline V lookup: CDR1 SGHRS, CDR2 YFSETQ. The V and J ends lost 5 bases and 3 bases respectively, with 14 bases between them. The CDR3 has 14 residues. This CDR3 reads CASRRIRGHYGYTF. For the CDR3, the DNA is TGCGCCAGCAGGCGGATACGGGGTCACTATGGCTACACCTTC.

V gene TRBV29-1 combines with J gene TRBJ2-1; D is possibly TRBD2 (6 bases). The CDR3 has 11 residues. In germline, CDR1 is SQVTM, CDR2 ANQGSEA. V gave up 6 bases and J gave up 9 bases, with 12 bases separating them. CDR3 coding DNA: TGCAGCGTCGGTTTAGCGGCTGAGCAGTTCTTC. Amino acids: CSVGLAAEQFF.